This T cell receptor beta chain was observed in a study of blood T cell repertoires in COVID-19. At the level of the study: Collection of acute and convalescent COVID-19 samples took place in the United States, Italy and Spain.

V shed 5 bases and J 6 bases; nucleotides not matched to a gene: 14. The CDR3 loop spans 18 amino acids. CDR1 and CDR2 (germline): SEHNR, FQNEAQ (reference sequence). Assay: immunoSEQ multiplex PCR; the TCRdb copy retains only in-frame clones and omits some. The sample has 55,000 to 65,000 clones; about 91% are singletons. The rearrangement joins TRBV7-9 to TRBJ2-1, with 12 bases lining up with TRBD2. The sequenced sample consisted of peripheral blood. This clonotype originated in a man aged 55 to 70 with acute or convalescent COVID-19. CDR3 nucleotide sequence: TGTGCCAGCAGCGGTCGTGTGACTAGCGGGAGAAACTCCAATGAGCAGTTCTTC. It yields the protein CASSGRVTSGRNSNEQFF.